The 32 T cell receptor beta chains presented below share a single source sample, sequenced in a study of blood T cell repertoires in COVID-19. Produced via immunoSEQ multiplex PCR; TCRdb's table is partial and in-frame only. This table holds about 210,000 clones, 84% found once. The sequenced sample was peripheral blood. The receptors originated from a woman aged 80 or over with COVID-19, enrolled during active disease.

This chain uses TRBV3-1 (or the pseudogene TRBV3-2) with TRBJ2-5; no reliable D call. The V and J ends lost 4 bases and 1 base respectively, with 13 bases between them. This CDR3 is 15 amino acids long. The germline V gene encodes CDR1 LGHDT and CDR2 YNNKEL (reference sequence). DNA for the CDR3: TGTGCCAGCAGCCCCTTCAGGCAGCTCCAAGAGACCCAGTACTTC. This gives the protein CASSPFRQLQETQYF.

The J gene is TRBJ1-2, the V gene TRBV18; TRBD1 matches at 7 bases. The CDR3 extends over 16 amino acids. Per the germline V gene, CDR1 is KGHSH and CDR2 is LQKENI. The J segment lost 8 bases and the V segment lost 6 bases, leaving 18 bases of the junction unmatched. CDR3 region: CASSPSTGSQMRGYTF. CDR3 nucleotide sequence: TGTGCCAGCTCCCCCTCGACAGGGTCACAGATGAGAGGCTACACCTTC.

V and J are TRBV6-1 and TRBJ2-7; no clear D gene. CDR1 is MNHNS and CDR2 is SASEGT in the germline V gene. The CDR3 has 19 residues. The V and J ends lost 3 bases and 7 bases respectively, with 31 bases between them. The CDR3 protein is CASSDGFYRTRRQAREQYV. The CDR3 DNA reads TGTGCCAGCAGTGATGGGTTTTACCGAACTCGTAGGCAGGCGAGAGAGCAGTACGTC.

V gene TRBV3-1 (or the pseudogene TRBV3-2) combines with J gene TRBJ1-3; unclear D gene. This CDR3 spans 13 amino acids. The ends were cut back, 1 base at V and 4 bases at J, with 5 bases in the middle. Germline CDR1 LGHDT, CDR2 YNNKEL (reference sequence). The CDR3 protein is CASSQGHGNTIYF. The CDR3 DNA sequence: TGTGCCAGCAGCCAAGGACACGGAAACACCATATATTTT.

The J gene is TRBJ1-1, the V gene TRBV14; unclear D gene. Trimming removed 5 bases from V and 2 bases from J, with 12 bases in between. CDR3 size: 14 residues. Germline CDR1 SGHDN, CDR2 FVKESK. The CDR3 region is CASSYRGSNTEAFF. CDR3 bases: TGTGCCAGCAGCTATAGAGGCAGTAACACTGAAGCTTTCTTT.

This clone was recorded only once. CDR3 nucleotides: TGTGCCAGCAGTTTATCCGGGACAGGGGTCAATCAGCCCCAGCATTTT. Its translation is CASSLSGTGVNQPQHF. The chain combines TRBV28 with TRBJ1-5; 10 nucleotides align to TRBD1. After removal of 1 base from V and 3 bases from J, the junction contained 3 bases not matched to a gene. The germline V gene encodes CDR1 MDHEN and CDR2 SYDVKM. This CDR3 is 16 amino acids long. The whole variable domain, remainder taken from reference TRBV28 and TRBJ1-5, is DVKVTQSSRYLVKRTGEKVFLECVQDMDHENMFWYRQDPGLGLRLIYFSYDVKMKEKGDIPEGYSVSREKKERFSLILESASTNQTSMYLCASSLSGTGVNQPQHFGDGTRLSIL.

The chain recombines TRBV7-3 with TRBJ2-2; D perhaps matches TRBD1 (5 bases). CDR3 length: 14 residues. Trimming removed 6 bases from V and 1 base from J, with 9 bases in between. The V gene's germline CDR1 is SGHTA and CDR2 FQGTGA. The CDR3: CASSEQVNTGELFF. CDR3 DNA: TGTGCCAGCAGTGAACAGGTGAACACCGGGGAGCTGTTTTTT.

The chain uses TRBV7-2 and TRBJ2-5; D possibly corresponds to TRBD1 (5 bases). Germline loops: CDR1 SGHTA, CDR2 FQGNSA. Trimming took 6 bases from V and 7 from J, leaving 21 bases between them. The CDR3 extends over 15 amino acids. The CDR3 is CASSLDPGYARTQYF. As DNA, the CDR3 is TGTGCCAGCAGTCTAGATCCAGGGTATGCAAGGACCCAGTACTTC.

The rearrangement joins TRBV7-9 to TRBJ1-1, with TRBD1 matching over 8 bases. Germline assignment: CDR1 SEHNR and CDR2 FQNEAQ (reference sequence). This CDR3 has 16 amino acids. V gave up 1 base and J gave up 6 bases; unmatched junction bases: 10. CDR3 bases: TGTGCCAGCAGCTTAGTTGGCGGCAGGGGGCGATCTGAAGCTTTCTTT. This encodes CASSLVGGRGRSEAFF.

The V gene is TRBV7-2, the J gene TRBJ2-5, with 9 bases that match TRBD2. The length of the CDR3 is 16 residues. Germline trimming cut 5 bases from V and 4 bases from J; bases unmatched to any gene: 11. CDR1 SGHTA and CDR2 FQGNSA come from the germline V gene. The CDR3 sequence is CASSPGGLALLETQYF. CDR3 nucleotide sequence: TGTGCCAGCAGCCCCGGGGGACTAGCCTTATTAGAGACCCAGTACTTC.

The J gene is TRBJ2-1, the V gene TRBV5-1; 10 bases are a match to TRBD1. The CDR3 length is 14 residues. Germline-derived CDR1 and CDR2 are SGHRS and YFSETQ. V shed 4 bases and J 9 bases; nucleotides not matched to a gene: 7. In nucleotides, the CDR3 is TGCGCCAGCAGCCTCCGGGACAGGGGAACTGAGCAGTTCTTC. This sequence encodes CASSLRDRGTEQFF. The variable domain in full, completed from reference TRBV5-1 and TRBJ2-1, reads KAGVTQTPRYLIKTRGQQVTLSCSPISGHRSVSWYQQTPGQGLQFLFEYFSETQRNKGNFPGRFSGRQFSNSRSEMNVSTLELGDSALYLCASSLRDRGTEQFFGPGTRLTVL.

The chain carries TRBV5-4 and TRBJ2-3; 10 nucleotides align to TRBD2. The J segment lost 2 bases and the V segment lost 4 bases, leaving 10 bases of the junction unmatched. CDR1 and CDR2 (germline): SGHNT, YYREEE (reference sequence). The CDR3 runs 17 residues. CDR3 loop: CASSGSSGGITTDTQYF. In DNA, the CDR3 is TGTGCCAGCAGCGGTTCTAGCGGGGGCATTACCACAGATACGCAGTATTTT.

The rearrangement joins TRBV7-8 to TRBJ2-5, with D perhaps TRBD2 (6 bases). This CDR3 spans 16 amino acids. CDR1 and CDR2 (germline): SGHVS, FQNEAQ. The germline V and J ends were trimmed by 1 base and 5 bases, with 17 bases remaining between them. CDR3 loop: CASSLDRVAGRETQYF. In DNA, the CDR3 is TGTGCCAGCAGCTTAGATAGGGTTGCAGGGAGGGAGACCCAGTACTTC.

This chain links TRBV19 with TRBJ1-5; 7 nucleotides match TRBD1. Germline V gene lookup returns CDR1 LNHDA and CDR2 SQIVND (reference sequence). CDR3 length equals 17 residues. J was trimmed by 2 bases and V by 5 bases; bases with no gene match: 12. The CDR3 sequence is CASSFLRGLSGNQPQHF. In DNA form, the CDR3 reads TGTGCCAGTAGTTTTCTGAGGGGGCTTAGTGGCAATCAGCCCCAGCATTTT.

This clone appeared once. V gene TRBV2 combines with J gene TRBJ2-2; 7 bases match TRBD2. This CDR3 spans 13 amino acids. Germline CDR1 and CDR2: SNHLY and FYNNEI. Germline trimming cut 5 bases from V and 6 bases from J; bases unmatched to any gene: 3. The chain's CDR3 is CASSPGGPGELFF. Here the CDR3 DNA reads TGTGCCAGCAGTCCGGGGGGTCCCGGGGAGCTGTTTTTT.

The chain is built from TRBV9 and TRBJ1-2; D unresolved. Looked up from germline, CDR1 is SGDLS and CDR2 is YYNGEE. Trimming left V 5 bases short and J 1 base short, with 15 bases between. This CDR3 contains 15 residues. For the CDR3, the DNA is TGTGCCAGCAGTCTATCGGGAGCTTTTAACTATGGCTACACCTTC. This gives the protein CASSLSGAFNYGYTF.

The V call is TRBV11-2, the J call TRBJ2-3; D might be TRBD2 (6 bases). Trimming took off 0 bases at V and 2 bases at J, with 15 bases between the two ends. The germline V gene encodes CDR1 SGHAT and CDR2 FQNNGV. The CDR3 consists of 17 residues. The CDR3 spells CASSLDSNGGNTDTQYF. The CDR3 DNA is TGTGCCAGCAGCTTAGATTCGAACGGGGGTAACACAGATACGCAGTATTTT.

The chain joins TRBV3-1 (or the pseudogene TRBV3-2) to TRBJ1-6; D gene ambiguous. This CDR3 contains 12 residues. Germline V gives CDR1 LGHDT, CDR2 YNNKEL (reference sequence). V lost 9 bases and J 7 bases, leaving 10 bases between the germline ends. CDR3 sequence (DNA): TGTGCCAGTGTTTCCGGGAATTCACCCCTCCACTTT. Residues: CASVSGNSPLHF.

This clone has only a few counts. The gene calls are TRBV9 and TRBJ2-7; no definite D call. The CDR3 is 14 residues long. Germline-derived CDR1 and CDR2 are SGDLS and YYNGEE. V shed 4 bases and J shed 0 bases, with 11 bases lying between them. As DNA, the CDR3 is TGTGCCAGCAGCCTATTTGCGATCTCCTACGAGCAGTACTTC. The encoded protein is CASSLFAISYEQYF.

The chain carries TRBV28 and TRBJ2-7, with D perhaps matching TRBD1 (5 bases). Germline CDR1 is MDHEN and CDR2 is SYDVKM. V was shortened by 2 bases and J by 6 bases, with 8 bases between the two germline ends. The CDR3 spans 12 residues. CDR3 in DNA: TGTGCCAGCAGTTTAACCAGGGCCGAGCAGTACTTC. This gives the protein CASSLTRAEQYF. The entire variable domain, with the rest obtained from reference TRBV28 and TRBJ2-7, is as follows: DVKVTQSSRYLVKRTGEKVFLECVQDMDHENMFWYRQDPGLGLRLIYFSYDVKMKEKGDIPEGYSVSREKKERFSLILESASTNQTSMYLCASSLTRAEQYFGPGTRLTVT.

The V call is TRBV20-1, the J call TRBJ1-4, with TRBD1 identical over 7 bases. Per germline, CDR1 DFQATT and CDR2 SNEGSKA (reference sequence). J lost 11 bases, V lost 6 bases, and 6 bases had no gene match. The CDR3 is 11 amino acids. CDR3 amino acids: CSAPGTEKLFF. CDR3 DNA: TGCAGTGCGCCCGGGACAGAGAAACTGTTTTTT.

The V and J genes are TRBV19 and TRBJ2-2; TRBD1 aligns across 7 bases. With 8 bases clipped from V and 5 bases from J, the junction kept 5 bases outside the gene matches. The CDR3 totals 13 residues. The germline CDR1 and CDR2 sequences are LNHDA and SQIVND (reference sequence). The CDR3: CASSGQTTGELFF. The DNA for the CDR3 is TGTGCCAGTTCGGGACAGACAACCGGGGAGCTGTTTTTT.

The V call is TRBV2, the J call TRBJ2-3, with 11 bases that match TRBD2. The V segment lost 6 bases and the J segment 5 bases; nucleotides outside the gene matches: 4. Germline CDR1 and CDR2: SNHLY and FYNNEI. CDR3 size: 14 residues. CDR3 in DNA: TGTGCCAGCAGGGATACTAGCGGGGGAGATACGCAGTATTTT. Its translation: CASRDTSGGDTQYF.

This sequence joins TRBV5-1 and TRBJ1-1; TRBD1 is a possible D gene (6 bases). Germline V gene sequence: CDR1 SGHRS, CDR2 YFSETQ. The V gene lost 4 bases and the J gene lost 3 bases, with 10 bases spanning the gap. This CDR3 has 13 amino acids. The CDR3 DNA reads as TGCGCCAGCAGCCCGGGACATTACACTGAAGCTTTCTTT. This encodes CASSPGHYTEAFF.

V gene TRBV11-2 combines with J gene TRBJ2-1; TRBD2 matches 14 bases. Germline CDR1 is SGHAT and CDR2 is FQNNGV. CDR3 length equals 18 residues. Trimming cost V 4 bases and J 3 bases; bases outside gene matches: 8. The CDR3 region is CASSSTSGGAKGYNEQFF. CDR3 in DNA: TGTGCCAGCAGCTCGACTAGCGGGGGGGCCAAGGGCTACAATGAGCAGTTCTTC.

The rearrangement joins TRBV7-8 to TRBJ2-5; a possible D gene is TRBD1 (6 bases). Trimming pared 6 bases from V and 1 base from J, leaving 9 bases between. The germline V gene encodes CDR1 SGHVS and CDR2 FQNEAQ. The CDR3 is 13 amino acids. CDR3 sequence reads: CASRKGGQETQYF. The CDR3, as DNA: TGTGCCAGCAGAAAAGGGGGCCAAGAGACCCAGTACTTC.

Written as DNA, the CDR3 is TGTGCCAGCAGCCCCGAAGGAGGGCTCAATCAGCCCCAGCATTTT. Its translation: CASSPEGGLNQPQHF. This chain connects TRBV5-5 to TRBJ1-5; D uncertain. The V and J ends lost 4 bases and 3 bases respectively, with 14 bases between them. This CDR3 has 15 residues. The germline CDR1 and CDR2 sequences are SGHKS and YYEKEE (reference sequence).

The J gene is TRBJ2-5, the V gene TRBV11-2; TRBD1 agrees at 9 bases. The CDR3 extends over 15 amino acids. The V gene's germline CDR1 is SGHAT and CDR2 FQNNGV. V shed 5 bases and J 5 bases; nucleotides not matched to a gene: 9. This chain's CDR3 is CASSQGDRAGETQYF. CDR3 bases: TGTGCCAGCAGCCAGGGGGACAGGGCGGGGGAGACCCAGTACTTC.

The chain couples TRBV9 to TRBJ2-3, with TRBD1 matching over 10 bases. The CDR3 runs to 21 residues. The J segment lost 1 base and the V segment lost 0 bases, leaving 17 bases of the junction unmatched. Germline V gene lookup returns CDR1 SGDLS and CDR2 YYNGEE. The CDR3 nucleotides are TGTGCCAGCAGCGTAGTTGAATGGACAGGGGGTTCCAGGAGTCGCACAGATACGCAGTATTTT. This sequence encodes CASSVVEWTGGSRSRTDTQYF.

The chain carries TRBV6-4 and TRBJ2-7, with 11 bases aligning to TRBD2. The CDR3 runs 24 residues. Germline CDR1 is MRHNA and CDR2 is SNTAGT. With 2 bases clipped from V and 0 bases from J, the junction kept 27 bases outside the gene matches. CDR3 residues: CASSDPVGTGSPSGGPRSSYEQYF. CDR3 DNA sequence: TGTGCCAGCAGTGACCCCGTCGGGACAGGGTCGCCTAGCGGGGGGCCGAGGAGCTCCTACGAGCAGTACTTC.

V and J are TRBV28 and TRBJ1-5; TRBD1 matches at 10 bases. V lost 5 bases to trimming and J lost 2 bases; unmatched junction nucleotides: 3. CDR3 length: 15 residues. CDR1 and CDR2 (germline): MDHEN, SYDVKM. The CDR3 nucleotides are TGTGCCAGCAGTAGACAGGGGGCCGGCAATCAGCCCCAGCATTTT. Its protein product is CASSRQGAGNQPQHF. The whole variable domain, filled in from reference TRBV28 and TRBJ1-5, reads DVKVTQSSRYLVKRTGEKVFLECVQDMDHENMFWYRQDPGLGLRLIYFSYDVKMKEKGDIPEGYSVSREKKERFSLILESASTNQTSMYLCASSRQGAGNQPQHFGDGTRLSIL.

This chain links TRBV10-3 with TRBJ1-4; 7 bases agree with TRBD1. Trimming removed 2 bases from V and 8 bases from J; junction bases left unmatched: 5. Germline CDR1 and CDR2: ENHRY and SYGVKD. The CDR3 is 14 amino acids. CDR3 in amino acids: CAISETSGGEKLFF. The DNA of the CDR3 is TGTGCCATCAGTGAGACGTCAGGGGGGGAAAAACTGTTTTTT.